This T cell receptor (beta chain) originates from a study of T cell responses to AZD1222 COVID-19 vaccine. TCRdb keeps only in-frame clones here, not all; method: immunoSEQ multiplex PCR. The sample lists 70,000 or so clones, 70% to 80% occurring once. The CDR3 length is 13 residues. The V end lost 5 bases, the J end lost 5 bases, and 10 bases lay between the germline ends. Germline V gives CDR1 LNHDA, CDR2 SQIVND (reference sequence). This clone appeared a few times. The antigen remains unidentified. Broader study findings: Vaccine-associated CD4 TCRs spanned spike, dominant at 160-218 and 743-854. Breadth and depth of Spike-specific TCRs rose after two AZD1222 doses. Repertoires were sampled only after the peak T cell response. Nearly half of unique spike-specific TCRs reportedly avoided B.1.351 and B.1.1.7 mutated regions.

The rearrangement joins TRBV19 to TRBJ1-5, with unresolved D. This TCR came from an adult in good health. Source: peripheral blood, taken on day 0 of MenACWY control vaccination. CDR3 residues: CASSAGWDQPQHF. The CDR3 bases are TGTGCCAGTAGTGCGGGGTGGGATCAGCCCCAGCATTTT.